This T cell receptor (beta chain) was captured by sequencing in a study of early T cells in non-severe SARS-CoV-2 infection. V was cut by 2 bases and J by 7 bases, with 21 bases left in between. The CDR3 has 18 residues. Germline CDR1 is LGHNA and CDR2 is YNFKEQ. Many counts were recorded for this clonotype. TCRdb passed the 5' RACE reads through MiXCR, listing each CDR3 protein once. The sample contains about 97,000 distinct CDR3 sequences, 10% to 15% of which appear only once. The chain carries TRBV4-2 and TRBJ1-6, with a tentative D call TRBD1 (6 bases). The sequencing sample was made of whole blood. This receptor was identified in an adult who was a healthcare worker with PCR-confirmed SARS-CoV-2 infection or an uninfected control (not recorded which). The CDR3 bases are TGTGCCAGCAGCCAACCCGGGACACAAAGAATCCGAAATTCACCCCTCCACTTT. It specifies CASSQPGTQRIRNSPLHF.